Listed below are T cell receptor beta chains from one sample, sequenced in a study of T cell repertoires and Cas9 in healthy adults. Assay used: immunoSEQ multiplex PCR; TCRdb lists only in-frame clones, some missing. The sample records 20,000 to 25,000 clones, more than 75% being singletons. Sequencing input: CD4+ effector T cells (CD127+, CD25-, CD137-, CD154-) from PBMCs; culture status not recorded. The receptor source for this set is a human donor in good health. The conserved cysteine and the conserved F or W are not part of the CDR3 here. A clone size is listed for some rows: how often the clone was seen (once, few, many), or a class if it is expanded.

16 TRBV28 NA ASSFFSGQAFYGNTIY
13 TRBV5-4 NA ASSLDQLNNSPLH
13 TRBV5-6 NA ASSLVRGLGTEAF
14 TRBV5-1 NA ASSPQGPPARDAQY
11 TRBV6-6 NA ASRNGPHTEAF
12 TRBV2 NA ASSAWTGYNEQF
12 TRBV19 NA ASSRGAGSDTQY
13 TRBV5-5 NA ASSLNPFGGEKLF
12 TRBV6-6 once ASSSGIAKNIQY
10 TRBV28 NA ASRVPNQPQH